This passage covers 19 T cell receptor beta chains from one sample sequenced in a study of tumor-infiltrating lymphocytes in primary liver carcinoma. With a constant-region primer, TCR beta cDNA was made from 450 to 650 ng of total RNA. Library construction for TCR beta comprised three nested multiplex PCR rounds performed with slightly modified ARM-PCR. The first two PCR rounds used TRBV1-TRBV30 forward primers with a C-beta reverse primer, 9 to 11 cycles each. TCRdb called the multiplex PCR reads again in MiXCR, with one record for every CDR3 protein. Among more than 90,000 distinct CDR3 sequences, more than 65% were seen once, and the ten largest hold 9.5% to 15%. The study co-extracted DNA and RNA from approximately 20-30 mg of unsorted bulk tissue. Sequenced: liver tumor tissue from sampling region 2. Sample subset: tumor region T2, inferior pole. These receptors were obtained from an older woman with primary liver carcinoma and hepatitis B virus infection.

This sequence joins TRBV7-9 and TRBJ2-1; D perhaps matches TRBD1 (5 bases). V lost 1 base and J lost 15, with 28 bases in between. The CDR3 consists of 17 residues. Per the germline V gene, CDR1 is SEHNR and CDR2 is FQNEAQ (reference sequence). DNA of the CDR3: TGTGCCAGCAGCTTAGGTAGACAGCTCAGCTCCTACAATGACCTGTTCTTC. It codes for CASSLGRQLSSYNDLFF.

This clonotype has only a few counts. The V gene is TRBV18, the J gene TRBJ2-7, with D tentatively TRBD2 (5 bases). This CDR3 contains 14 residues. The germline V and J ends were trimmed by 3 bases and 4 bases, with 13 bases remaining between them. Germline V gives CDR1 KGHSH, CDR2 LQKENI. The CDR3 sequence is CASSPGRGKYEQYF. CDR3 DNA: TGTGCCAGCTCACCCGGACGGGGAAAGTACGAGCAGTACTTC.

In the case of this clonotype: An end of the junction does not agree with germline; a read error may underlie this. The CDR3 reads CAISAKPYEQYF. The CDR3 DNA follows: TGTGCCATCAGTGCCAAGCCCTACGAGCAGTATTTC. V and J are TRBV10-3 and TRBJ2-7; no definite D call. The CDR3 runs to 12 residues. CDR1 ENHRY and CDR2 SYGVKD come from the germline V gene.

A word on this clonotype: One base away lies a much larger clone, so this may be a sequencing read error. This rearrangement joins TRBV7-8 to TRBJ1-1; D not resolved. Germline CDR1 and CDR2: SGHVS and FQNEAQ. This CDR3 spans 14 amino acids. Here the CDR3 DNA reads TGTGCCAGCAGCTTGACCGGCATGAACACTGGAGCTTTCTTT. Translating it yields CASSLTGMNTGAFF.

As concerns this clonotype: This may arise from a read error, as a much more abundant clone is one base away. The V gene is TRBV5-1, the J gene TRBJ1-1; no reliable D call. The CDR3 is 14 residues long. Germline V gene sequence: CDR1 SGHRS, CDR2 YFSETQ. The CDR3 protein is CANSLEGRNTEAFF. CDR3 sequence (DNA): TGCGCCAACAGCTTGGAAGGGCGGAACACTGAAGCTTTCTTT.

To note about this clonotype: A single base separates this from a much larger clone, so it may be a read error. The chain combines TRBV5-4 with TRBJ2-1; D may be TRBD1 (6 bases). The V gene lost 4 bases and the J gene lost 4 bases, with 15 bases spanning the gap. The CDR3 covers 15 residues. The germline V gene encodes CDR1 SGHNT and CDR2 YYREEE (reference sequence). The CDR3 region is CASSRGGDLYNEQFF. As DNA, the CDR3 is TGTGCCAGCAGCAGAGGGGGTGATCTTTACAATGAGCAGTTCTTC.

V and J are TRBV12-3 or TRBV12-4 and TRBJ2-7; TRBD2 matches at 11 bases. The CDR3 covers 15 residues. The ends lost 11 bases at V and 4 bases at J; junction bases unmatched: 13. The CDR3 loop is CAVSPSSGRWYEQYF. The DNA of the CDR3 is TGTGCCGTCAGCCCCTCTAGCGGGAGGTGGTACGAGCAGTACTTC.

The CDR3 protein is CAWRDTFCLTGELFF. In DNA, the CDR3 is TGTGCCTGGAGAGACACCTTTTGTCTCACCGGGGAGCTGTTTTTT. V is TRBV30 and J is TRBJ2-2; no clear D gene. V was cut by 3 bases and J by 4 bases, with 15 bases left in between. Looked up from germline, CDR1 is GTSNPN and CDR2 is SVGIG (reference sequence). The CDR3 consists of 15 residues.

The chain joins TRBV29-1 to TRBJ2-3, with 8 bases that match TRBD2. Per germline, CDR1 SQVTM and CDR2 ANQGSEA. The CDR3 contains 14 residues. The V and J ends lost 6 bases and 1 base, in that order; junction bases with no gene match: 6. The CDR3 DNA follows: TGCAGCGTAAGCGGGAGTAGTGGCACAGATACGCAGTATTTT. Translating it yields CSVSGSSGTDTQYF.

This clonotype was detected ten times or more. V is TRBV5-1 and J is TRBJ1-2; no firm D call. Per germline, CDR1 SGHRS and CDR2 YFSETQ. Between the trimmed V and J ends, which lost 0 bases and 5 bases, there was a span of 11 bases. This CDR3 is built from 14 residues. The CDR3, as DNA: TGCGCCAGCAGCTTGGACTCCCAGGATTATGGCTACACCTTC. The encoded protein is CASSLDSQDYGYTF.

This clonotype has only one observation. The missing conserved phenylalanine or tryptophan at the end of this CDR3 makes a read error likely. The V call is TRBV7-9, the J call TRBJ2-2; a weak D match, TRBD2 (5 bases). V lost 0 bases and J 5 bases, leaving 10 bases between the germline ends. Germline CDR1 SEHNR, CDR2 FQNEAQ (reference sequence). This CDR3 is 15 amino acids long. For the CDR3, the DNA is TGTGCCAGCAGCTTAGCGGAGAGGGAAACCGGGGAGCTGTTTGTT. The encoded protein is CASSLAERETGELFV.

As for this clonotype: A much larger clone lies one base from this, so it may be a read error. The rearrangement links TRBV28 to TRBJ1-1; no clear D gene. This CDR3 has 18 residues. Germline V gives CDR1 MDHEN, CDR2 SYDVKM. The germline V and J ends were trimmed by 9 bases and 4 bases, with 30 bases remaining between them. The CDR3 protein is CARRVGYRRSSRATEAFF. CDR3 DNA: TGTGCCAGAAGGGTTGGCTATCGTCGCTCATCTCGGGCCACTGAAGCTTTCTTT.

Worth noting for this clonotype: A read error may explain this, as a much larger clone is one base away. The J gene is TRBJ2-1, the V gene TRBV5-5, with D hard to call. The CDR3 has 13 residues. Germline V gene lookup returns CDR1 SGHKS and CDR2 YYEKEE (reference sequence). In DNA form, the CDR3 reads TGTGACAGCAGGACGGGTTCTAGGAATGAGCAGTTCTTC. Translated, it gives CDSRTGSRNEQFF. The variable domain in full, with the rest retrieved from reference TRBV5-5 and TRBJ2-1, is DAGVTQSPTHLIKTRGQQVTLRCSPISGHKSVSWYQQVLGQGPQFIFQYYEKEERGRGNFPDRFSARQFPNYSSELNVNALLLGDSALYLCDSRTGSRNEQFFGPGTRLTVL.

About this clonotype itself: Since a much larger clone is just one base distant, this may be a read error. The chain combines TRBV29-1 with TRBJ2-2, with 10 nucleotides matching TRBD1. V lost 7 bases and J lost 7; bases outside the gene matches: 6. Germline lookup yields CDR1 SQVTM and CDR2 ANQGSEA. There are 13 residues in the CDR3. CDR3 bases: TGCAGCGCTGGACAGGGGGGTATCGGGGAGCTGTTTTTT. Protein sequence: CSAGQGGIGELFF.

A remark on this clonotype: This may come from a read error, since a much larger clone is one base off. The chain employs TRBV5-6 and TRBJ1-2; D call uncertain. The CDR3 extends over 16 amino acids. From germline, CDR1 is SGHDT and CDR2 YYEEEE. The CDR3 nucleotides read TGTGCCAGCAGCCACGGTGCTGTAGGGATGCCCCATGGCTGCACCTTC. This encodes CASSHGAVGMPHGCTF.

This rearrangement joins TRBV11-2 to TRBJ2-5, with D tentatively TRBD2 (7 bases). CDR1 is SGHAT and CDR2 is FQNNGV in the germline V gene. There are 14 residues in the CDR3. The CDR3 region has the DNA TGTGCTAACAGCTTATCAGGGGAGGGAGAGACCCAGTACTTC. Translated: CANSLSGEGETQYF.

This clonotype was counted between two and nine times. The junction departs from the called germline gene at one end, perhaps through a read error. The chain joins TRBV4-1 to TRBJ2-3, with D tentatively TRBD1 (5 bases). Germline CDR1 MGHRA, CDR2 YSYEKL. The CDR3 extends over 15 amino acids. The CDR3 sequence is CASSQGLLSTGTQYF. In DNA, the CDR3 is TGCGCCAGCAGCCAGGGATTACTAAGCACAGGTACGCAGTATTTT.

With respect to this clonotype: A much more abundant neighbour one base away suggests this may be a read error. The chain couples TRBV6-4 to TRBJ2-3; 9 bases agree with TRBD2. V shed 10 bases, J shed 1 base, and the junction held 9 bases outside the gene matches. CDR1 and CDR2 from the germline V gene are MRHNA and SNTAGT. This CDR3 contains 15 residues. The CDR3 DNA is TGTGCCAACAGCTTAGCGGGAGAGGGCACAGATACGCAGTATTTT. Encoded protein: CANSLAGEGTDTQYF.

Comments on this clonotype: Just one base apart from a much larger clone, this may be a read error. The genes are TRBV28 and TRBJ1-2, with a possible D match to TRBD1 (6 bases). The CDR3 has 11 amino acids. V was shortened by 6 bases and J by 10 bases, with 12 bases between the two germline ends. Germline lookup yields CDR1 MDHEN and CDR2 SYDVKM. The CDR3 nucleotides read TGTGCCAGCAGCGGGGGCGATGACTACACCTTC. Residues: CASSGGDDYTF.